This note documents a single T cell receptor (beta chain) sequence. The antigen remains unidentified. Single viable CD3+CD4+CD8-CD45RO+ cells were sorted as the memory CD4+ T cells. CD4+ T cells were isolated by positive magnetic selection. The entry originates in a study of memory CD4+ T cells and cytomegalovirus serostatus. Study results and caveats: Median bootstrapped AUC for CMV status was approximately 0.96 originally, approximately 0.91 US-trained.

V was cut by 2 bases and J by 5 bases, with 13 bases left in between. Per germline, CDR1 GTSNPN and CDR2 SVGIG (reference sequence). The CDR3 has 13 residues. Measured with immunoSEQ multiplex PCR; TCRdb has only the in-frame clones, and not every one. The sample has 40,000 to 55,000 clones, about three quarters seen once. The V call is TRBV30, the J call TRBJ2-7; weak D call: TRBD2 (5 bases). The sample consisted of memory CD4+ T cells from blood. The sequence derives from an adult in good health and CMV-seropositive. The CDR3 nucleotides read TGTGCCTGGAGTACGGCGGGCCCTAACGAGCAGTACTTC. Translated, it gives CAWSTAGPNEQYF.